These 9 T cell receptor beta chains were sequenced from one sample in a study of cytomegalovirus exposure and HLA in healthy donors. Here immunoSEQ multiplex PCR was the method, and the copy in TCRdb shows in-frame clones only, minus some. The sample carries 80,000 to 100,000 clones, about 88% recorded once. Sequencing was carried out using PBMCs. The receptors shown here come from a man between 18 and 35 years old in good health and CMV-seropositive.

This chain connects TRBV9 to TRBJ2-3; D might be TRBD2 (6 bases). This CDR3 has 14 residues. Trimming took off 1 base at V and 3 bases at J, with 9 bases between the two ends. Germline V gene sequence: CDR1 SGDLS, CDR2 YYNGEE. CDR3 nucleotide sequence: TGTGCCAGCAGCGTACTAGCGCGGACAGATACGCAGTATTTT. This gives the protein CASSVLARTDTQYF.

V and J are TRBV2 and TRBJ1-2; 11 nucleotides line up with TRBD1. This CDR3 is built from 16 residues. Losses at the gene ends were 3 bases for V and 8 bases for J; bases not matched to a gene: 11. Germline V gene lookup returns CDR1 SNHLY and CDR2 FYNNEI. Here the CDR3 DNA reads TGTGCCAGCAGTGACTATGGACAGGGGGCAAGAAAGGGCTACACCTTC. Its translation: CASSDYGQGARKGYTF. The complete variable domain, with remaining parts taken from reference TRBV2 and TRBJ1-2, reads EPEVTQTPSHQVTQMGQEVILRCVPISNHLYFYWYRQILGQKVEFLVSFYNNEISEKSEIFDDQFSVERPDGSNFTLKIRSTKLEDSAMYFCASSDYGQGARKGYTFGSGTRLTVV.

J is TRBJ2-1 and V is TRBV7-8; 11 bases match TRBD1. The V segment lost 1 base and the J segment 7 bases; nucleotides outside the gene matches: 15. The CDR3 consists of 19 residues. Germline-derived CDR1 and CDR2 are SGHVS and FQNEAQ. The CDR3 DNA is TGTGCCAGCAGCTTAGGGGGGACAGGGGGAATACGACAAGGTAATGAGCAGTTCTTC. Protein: CASSLGGTGGIRQGNEQFF.

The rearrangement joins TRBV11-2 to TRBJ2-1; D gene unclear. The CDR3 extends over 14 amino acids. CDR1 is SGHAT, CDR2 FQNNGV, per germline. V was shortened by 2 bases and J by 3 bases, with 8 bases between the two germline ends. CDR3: CASSLNLGYNEQFF. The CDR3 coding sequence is TGTGCCAGCAGCTTAAATCTAGGCTACAATGAGCAGTTCTTC.

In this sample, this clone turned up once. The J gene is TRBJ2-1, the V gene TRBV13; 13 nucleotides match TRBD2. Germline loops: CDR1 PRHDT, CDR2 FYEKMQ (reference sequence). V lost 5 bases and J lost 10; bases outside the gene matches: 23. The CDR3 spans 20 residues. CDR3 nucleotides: TGTGCCAGCAGCCCACTAACCGGGACTAGCGGGACCGGACCATCGGTAGAGCAGTTCTTC. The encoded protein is CASSPLTGTSGTGPSVEQFF.

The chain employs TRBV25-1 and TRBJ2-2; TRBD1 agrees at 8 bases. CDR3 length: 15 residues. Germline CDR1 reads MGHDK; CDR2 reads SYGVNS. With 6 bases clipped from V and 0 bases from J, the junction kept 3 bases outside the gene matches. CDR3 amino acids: CASSPRGPNTGELFF. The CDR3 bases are TGTGCCAGCAGCCCCAGGGGGCCGAACACCGGGGAGCTGTTTTTT.

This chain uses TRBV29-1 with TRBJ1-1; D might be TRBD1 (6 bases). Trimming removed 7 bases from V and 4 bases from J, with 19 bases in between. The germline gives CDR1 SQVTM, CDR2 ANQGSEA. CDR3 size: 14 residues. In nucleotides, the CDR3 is TGCAGCGGAGAACAGGGACGTCGCGGCACTGAAGCTTTCTTT. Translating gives CSGEQGRRGTEAFF.

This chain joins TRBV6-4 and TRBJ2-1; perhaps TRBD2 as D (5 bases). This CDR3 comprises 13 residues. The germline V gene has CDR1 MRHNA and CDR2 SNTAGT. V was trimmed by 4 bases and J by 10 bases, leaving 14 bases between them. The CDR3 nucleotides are TGTGCCAGCAGTGTGATGGCAGAGGGCGAGCAGTTCTTC. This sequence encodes CASSVMAEGEQFF.

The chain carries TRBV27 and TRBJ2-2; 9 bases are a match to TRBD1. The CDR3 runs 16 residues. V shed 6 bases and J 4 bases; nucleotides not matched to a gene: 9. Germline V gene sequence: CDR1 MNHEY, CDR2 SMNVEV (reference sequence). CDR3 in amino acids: CASSPNPGQGTGELFF. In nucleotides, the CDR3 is TGTGCCAGCAGCCCTAATCCGGGACAGGGCACCGGGGAGCTGTTTTTT.